These T cell receptor beta chains were read from a single sample in a study of blood T cells in healthy people across ages. TCRdb ran MiXCR on the 5' RACE reads and lists one entry per CDR3 protein. The data contain about 1.4 million distinct CDR3 sequences, approximately 59% of them singletons. Sequenced material: blood. These receptors came from a man aged 18 to 30 in good health. Both conserved end residues are part of each CDR3. Only part of the rows carry a size: once, few, many, or a class if the clone is expanded.

abundance	v_gene	CDR3aa
-	TRBV5-5	CASSLDLLEQYF
-	TRBV20-1	CSASKPGFSGRAYEQYF
-	TRBV27	CASSPVDGSTDTQYF
-	TRBV2	CASQGKITDTQYF
-	TRBV20-1	CSARDKDRGDQPQHF
-	TRBV27	CASSLTGLAGAETQYF
-	TRBV10-3	CAISETGPNSPLHF
-	TRBV11-2	CASSFPGLAGGTDTQYF
-	TRBV20-1	CSAKLAGLWEQYF
-	TRBV5-1	CASSLDTGEQETQYF
-	TRBV7-9	CASSLAAPGGYGYTF
-	TRBV20-1	CSVPDRVDYGYTF
-	TRBV6-1	CASSDGDLNSPLHF
-	TRBV12-3/TRBV12-4	CASSLYPGVKGEQFF
-	TRBV4-1	CASKTGATQYF
-	TRBV4-1	CASSQAMGADRASPLHF
-	TRBV5-1	CASSLAGKVYTF
-	TRBV20-1	CSASSGLAGVEQYF
few	TRBV12-3/TRBV12-4	CASSLLGVTWPKNIQYF
-	TRBV9	CASSVGLHLSANEQFF
few	TRBV6-6	CASRPSGTEQFF
-	TRBV27	CASSPLAGGLGVHNEQFF
-	TRBV7-9	CASSPVVSEGQYF
-	TRBV10-3	CAISESLSQQYF
-	TRBV28	CASSSAAGPQEQYF
-	TRBV4-1	CASSQDRVGGNTQYF
-	TRBV21-1	CASSEGGTSGRNEQFF
-	TRBV7-8	CASSSVSNRGSQPQHF
-	TRBV3-1	CASSHNRDHSTDTQYF
-	TRBV10-3	CAISESQDNEQFF
few	TRBV27	CASSLSMLGGYTF
-	TRBV6-5	CASTGGRRDMEETQYF
-	TRBV4-3	CASSQARTMNTEAFF
-	TRBV29-1	CSGLSLDRGIGQPLLDGEKLFF
once	TRBV20-1	CSAEEGGYTF
few	TRBV29-1	CSVDRGGSQETQYF
-	TRBV15	CATSASGSEQFF
-	TRBV19	CASSIPEVSRHYGYTF
-	TRBV4-1	CASSQPKDGMSYGHTF
-	TRBV28	CASSYSWAVYGYTF
-	TRBV5-1	CASSRERDYGYTF
-	TRBV20-1	CSATTGEGYTF
-	TRBV29-1	CSVDSYNWTISEAFF
-	TRBV11-2	CASSLKVDPSYEQYF
-	TRBV20-1	CSAQSRTGNSGANVLTF
-	TRBV20-1	CSARVSGNWGNTEAFF
-	TRBV11-2	CASSLVPSGSYEQYF
-	TRBV20-1	CSASNTANYGYTF
few	TRBV7-2	CASSLSTGPNQPQHF
-	TRBV6-2/TRBV6-3	CASSYLVSDTEAFF
once	TRBV5-1	CASSNKIGQTGESPLHF
-	TRBV27	CASSLQTGIEQYF
few	TRBV3-1	CASSQLDSTYNEQFF
-	TRBV20-1	CSAFWTSSYNEQFF
-	TRBV4-2	CASSQVRQGGIEDTQYF
-	TRBV7-2	CASSTGVGAFF
-	TRBV4-3	CASSQDGLGQAYEQYF